This TCR beta chain was captured by sequencing in a study of cytomegalovirus exposure and HLA in healthy donors. Whole-study findings and limits: Approximately 17,000 TCR beta sequences were associated with HLA alleles at 0.05 false discovery rate in a later analysis. Per a later analysis, HLA-associated TCR beta chains showed more clonal expansion than other, equally common TCR beta chains.

The PCR contained 60 Vbeta and 13 Jbeta primers. Original handling: An analysis performed later counted roughly 80 million unique TCR beta chains (around 11 million of them shared). Here immunoSEQ multiplex PCR was the method, and the copy in TCRdb shows in-frame clones only, minus some. That table furnishes V, J and clone size, whereas the DNA furnished D and trimming. Of 150,000 or so clones listed, 75% to 80% were seen once; the top ten hold 5% to 7%. This clone has only a few counts. Its antigen is currently unknown. The V and J ends lost 6 bases and 10 bases, in that order; junction bases with no gene match: 3. CDR1 is SQVTM, CDR2 ANQGSEA, per germline. The CDR3 has 13 residues.

J is TRBJ2-1 and V is TRBV29-1; 16 nucleotides line up with TRBD2. The receptor's source is a man aged 40-50 years in good health and CMV-seropositive. Sample: PBMCs. Here the CDR3 DNA reads TGCAGCGTCGCGGGACTAGCGGGAGGGGAGCAGTTCTTC. It codes for CSVAGLAGGEQFF.